The sequence of this TCR beta chain was determined in a study of blood T cell repertoires in COVID-19. Germline V gene data show CDR1 as MGHRA and CDR2 as YSYEKL. The CDR3 length is 16 residues. V shed 3 bases, J shed 4 bases, and the junction held 8 bases outside the gene matches. Among Cohort 3 donors, those recovered had two negative PCRs, clearance, or symptom resolution. Method: immunoSEQ multiplex PCR; TCRdb's copy keeps in-frame clones and lacks some. Of around 130,000 clones listed, approximately 86% are singletons. This clonotype was sampled from a woman in her forties or fifties who had recovered from COVID-19. The gene calls are TRBV4-1 and TRBJ1-2, with 10 positions matching TRBD1. The sequencing sample was made of PBMCs or T cells enriched from blood (not recorded which). CDR3 DNA sequence: TGCGCCAGCAGCCATGCCGACAGGGGGCCAAGCTATGGCTACACCTTC. As protein: CASSHADRGPSYGYTF.